This T cell receptor (beta chain) is from a study of blood T cell repertoires in COVID-19. Overall study: Whether acute or convalescent, the COVID-19 samples came from the United States, Italy and Spain.

Trimming removed 5 bases at V and 0 bases at J, with 7 bases between. CDR1 SGHVS and CDR2 FNYEAQ come from the germline V gene. The CDR3 has 13 amino acids. Profiled with immunoSEQ multiplex PCR; TCRdb holds only in-frame clones, not every one. Among around 130,000 clones listed, approximately 83% were seen once. The origin of this receptor is a man aged 40-50 years with active or convalescent COVID-19. Sequencing input: peripheral blood. V and J are TRBV7-6 and TRBJ2-5; D call uncertain. The CDR3 DNA sequence: TGTGCCAGCAGCCGGAGAAACCAAGAGACCCAGTACTTC. This translates into CASSRRNQETQYF.